This T cell receptor beta chain came from a study of T cells in Graves' hyperthyroidism and ophthalmopathy (dated by TCRdb to the late 2010s). Background on the whole study: Peripheral blood samples were taken at the time of initial diagnosis, prior to any treatment. A discovery cohort of fewer than 110 patients, about 40 with Graves' ophthalmopathy and about 58 with stable Graves' hyperthyroidism, was used to find distinguishing TCR V-J signatures. Whether ophthalmopathy could be predicted prospectively was tested in an independent validation cohort made up of 18 to 20 hyperthyroidism patients plus 17 patients who later progressed to ophthalmopathy. The approximately 100 discovery patients were divided at random into training and test sets in a 7:3 ratio. Thyroid tissue and blood T-cell repertoires from several Graves' hyperthyroidism patients were also compared in the study. After blood sampling, hyperthyroidism patients were treated with methimazole at a starting dose of 30 mg daily, and ophthalmopathy patients were treated with high-dose intravenous methylprednisolone. The paper reports TCR Vbeta CDR3 sequencing of over 130 peripheral blood samples: 40 or so ophthalmopathy, under 85 hyperthyroidism and approximately 17 progressor patients.

In the ophthalmopathy patients, disease was moderately to severely active, with a Clinical Activity Score of 3 or more, a NOSPECS grade of 4 or more, and a duration of less than 3 months. The study excluded patients with uncontrolled infections, other autoimmune diseases, pregnancy or lactation. Diagnoses were based on clinical symptoms, serum thyroxine and TRAb, thyroid ultrasound and orbital computed tomography. Ficoll-Paque density gradient centrifugation was used to isolate PBMCs from 10 ml of fresh peripheral blood. Total RNA was extracted using Trizol reagent, and RNA quality was assessed on an Agilent 2100 Bioanalyzer. The V end gives up 2 bases and the J end 7 bases, leaving 5 bases in the junction not matched to a gene. Taken from the germline V gene, the CDR1 and CDR2 loops are SGHDT and YYEEEE. The cysteine opens and the phenylalanine closes a CDR3 of 13 amino acids. The read is trimmed to its CDR3 DNA, 39 bases read in frame from base 1.

Amplification of TCR beta CDR3 regions was carried out from RNA transcripts. The first round of RT-PCR for the TCR CDR3 was performed with the HTBI primer set and the Qiagen OneStep RT-PCR kit. A second multiplex PCR round built the libraries, followed by size selection and purification. Paired-end sequencing of the libraries was performed with 100 bp reads on an Illumina HiSeq2000. The study's processing was this. SOAPnuke was used to process the raw data, throwing out any read that contained adapters or uncalled bases, had a mean Phred below 15, or lacked an exact constant-primer or identifier match. High-quality paired reads were merged with COPE v1.2.5, and unique nucleotide sequences were defined as clonotypes. MiTCR v1.1 was used to align the clonotypes against IMGT TRBV, TRBD and TRBJ reference segments. Analysis was restricted to V-J combinations with a frequency above 0.0001, which covered 99% to 99.2% of repertoires. A TCS score was defined as the ratio of F50 (clonal expansion) to E x V (chaos), with BLOSUM62-based TCRdist applied between CDR3 peptides within each V-J. Welch's t-statistics and random forest reduced 514 V-J features to 10 to 15, which were used in a naive Bayes classifier (R e1071). TCRdb reran the public reads through fastp at Q25 and MiXCR, keeping productive beta chains. Each entry merges the rows of one CDR3 protein and shows their most common DNA and genes. Here the V and J calls rest on TCRdb's processing, not on the authors' analysis. The sample contains about 640,000 distinct CDR3 sequences, about 20% of them found a single time. The ten top clones hold 30% to 40% of the sample.

With regard to this clonotype: There is no known antigen for this receptor. No per-base quality is available; no much larger clone lies one base away.

What the work shows at the level of the full study, not this receptor alone: A model built on a 13 V-J signature distinguished ophthalmopathy from stable hyperthyroidism, reaching over 85% sensitivity and under 84% specificity in cross-validation and 80%/75% in testing. During validation, the model predicted progression to ophthalmopathy a median of approximately 6.5 months ahead of onset, with almost 71% sensitivity and about 75% specificity. No statistical method was used to set the sample size in advance, and investigators knew the group allocation. Most expanded thyroid clonotypes (frequency above 0.001) were also found in blood, which suggests that blood repertoires may mirror thyroid immune responses.

The chain is encoded by TRBV5-6 joined to TRBJ2-7, with 8 junctional bases fitting TRBD1. Sequencing was performed on blood. This TCR was sampled from a man aged 30 to 39 with Graves' ophthalmopathy. The CDR3 sequence is CASSFQGAREQYF. Read as DNA, the sequence is TGTGCCAGCAGCTTCCAGGGGGCGAGAGAGCAGTACTTC.